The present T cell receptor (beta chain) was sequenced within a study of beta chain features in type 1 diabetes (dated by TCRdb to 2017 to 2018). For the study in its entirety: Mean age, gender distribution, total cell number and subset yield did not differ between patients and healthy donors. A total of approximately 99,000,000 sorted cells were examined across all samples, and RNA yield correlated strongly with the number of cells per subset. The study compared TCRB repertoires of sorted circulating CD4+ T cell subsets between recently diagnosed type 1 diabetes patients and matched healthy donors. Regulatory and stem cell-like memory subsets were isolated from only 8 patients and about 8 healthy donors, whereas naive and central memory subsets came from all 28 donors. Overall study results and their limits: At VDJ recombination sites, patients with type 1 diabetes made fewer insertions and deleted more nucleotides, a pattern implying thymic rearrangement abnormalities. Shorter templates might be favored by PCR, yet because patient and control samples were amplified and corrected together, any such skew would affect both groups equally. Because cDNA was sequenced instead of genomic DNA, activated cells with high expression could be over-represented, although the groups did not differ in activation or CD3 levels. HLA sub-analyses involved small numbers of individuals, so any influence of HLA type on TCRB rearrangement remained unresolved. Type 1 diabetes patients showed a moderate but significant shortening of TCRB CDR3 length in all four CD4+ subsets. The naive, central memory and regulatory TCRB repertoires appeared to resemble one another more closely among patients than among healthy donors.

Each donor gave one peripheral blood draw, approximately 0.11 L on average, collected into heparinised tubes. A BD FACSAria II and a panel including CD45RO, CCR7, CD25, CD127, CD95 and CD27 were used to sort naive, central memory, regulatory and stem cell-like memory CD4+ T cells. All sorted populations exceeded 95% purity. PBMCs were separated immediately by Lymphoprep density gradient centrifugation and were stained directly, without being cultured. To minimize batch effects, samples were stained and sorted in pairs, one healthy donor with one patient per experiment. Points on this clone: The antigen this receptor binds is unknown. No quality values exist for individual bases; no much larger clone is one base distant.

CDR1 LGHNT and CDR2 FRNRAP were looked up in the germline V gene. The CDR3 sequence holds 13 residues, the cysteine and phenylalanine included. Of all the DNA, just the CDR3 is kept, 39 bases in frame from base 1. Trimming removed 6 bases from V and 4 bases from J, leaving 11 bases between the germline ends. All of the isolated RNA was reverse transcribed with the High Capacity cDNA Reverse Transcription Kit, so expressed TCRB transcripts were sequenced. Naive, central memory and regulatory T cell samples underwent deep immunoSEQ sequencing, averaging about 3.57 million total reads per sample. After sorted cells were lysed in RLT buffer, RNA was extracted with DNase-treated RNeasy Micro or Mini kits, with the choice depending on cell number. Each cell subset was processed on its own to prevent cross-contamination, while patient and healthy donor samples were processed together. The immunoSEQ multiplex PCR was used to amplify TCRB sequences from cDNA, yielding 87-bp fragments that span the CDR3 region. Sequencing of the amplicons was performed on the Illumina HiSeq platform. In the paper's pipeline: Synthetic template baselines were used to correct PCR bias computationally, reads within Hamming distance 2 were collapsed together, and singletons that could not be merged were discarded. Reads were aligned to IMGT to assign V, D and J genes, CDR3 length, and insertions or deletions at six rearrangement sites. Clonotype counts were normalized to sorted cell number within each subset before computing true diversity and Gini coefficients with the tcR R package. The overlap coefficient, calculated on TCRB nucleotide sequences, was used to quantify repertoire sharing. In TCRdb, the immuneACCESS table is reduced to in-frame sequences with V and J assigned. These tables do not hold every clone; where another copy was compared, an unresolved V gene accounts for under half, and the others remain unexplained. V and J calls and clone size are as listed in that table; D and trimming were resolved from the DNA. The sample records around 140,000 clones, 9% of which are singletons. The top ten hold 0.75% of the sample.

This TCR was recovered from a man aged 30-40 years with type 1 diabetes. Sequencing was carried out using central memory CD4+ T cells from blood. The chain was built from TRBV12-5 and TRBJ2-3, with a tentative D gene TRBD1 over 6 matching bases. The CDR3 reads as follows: CASGASGADTQYF. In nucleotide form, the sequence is TGTGCTAGTGGGGCCTCAGGGGCAGATACGCAGTATTTT.